The clone carrying this T cell receptor beta chain was recorded at least ten times. This sample is drawn from a study of blood T cells in healthy people across ages. The second PCR ran roughly 6 to 12 cycles with a sample-barcoded 5' primer and J-beta primers. TCRdb reprocessed the 5' RACE reads with MiXCR, giving one entry per CDR3 protein. The sample includes roughly 700,000 distinct CDR3 sequences, less than 40% of them seen just once. V trimming: 0 bases; J trimming: 6 bases; junction bases outside the gene matches: 6. The germline gives CDR1 SGHRS, CDR2 YFSETQ. The CDR3 spans 16 residues. This chain uses TRBV5-1 with TRBJ2-1; 10 nucleotides line up with TRBD2. The sequencing sample was made of blood. This TCR derives from a woman older than 75 in good health. As DNA, the CDR3 is TGCGCCAGCAGCTTGGGAGCGGGGGGGCCGAGCAATGAGCAGTTCTTC. Residues: CASSLGAGGPSNEQFF.